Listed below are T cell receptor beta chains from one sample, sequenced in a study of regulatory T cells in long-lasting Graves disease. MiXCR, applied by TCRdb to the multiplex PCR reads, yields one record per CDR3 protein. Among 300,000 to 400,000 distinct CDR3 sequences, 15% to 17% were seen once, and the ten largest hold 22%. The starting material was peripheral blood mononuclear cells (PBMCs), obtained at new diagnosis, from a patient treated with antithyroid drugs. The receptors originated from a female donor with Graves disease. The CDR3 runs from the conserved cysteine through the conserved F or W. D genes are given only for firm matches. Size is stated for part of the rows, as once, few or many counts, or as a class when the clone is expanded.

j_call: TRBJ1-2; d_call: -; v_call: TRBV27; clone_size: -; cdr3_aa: CASSTTLSGPLGYGYTF; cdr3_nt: TGTGCCAGCAGTACCACCCTGTCTGGACCGCTAGGATATGGCTACACCTTC
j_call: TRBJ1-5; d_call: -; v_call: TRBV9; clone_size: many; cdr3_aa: CASSVAATPDQPQHF; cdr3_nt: TGTGCCAGCAGCGTAGCCGCGACGCCGGATCAGCCCCAGCATTTT
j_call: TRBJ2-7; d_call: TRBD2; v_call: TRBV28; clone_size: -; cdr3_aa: CASRSPGLAGDEQYF; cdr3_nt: TGTGCCAGCAGATCTCCGGGACTAGCGGGAGACGAGCAGTACTTC
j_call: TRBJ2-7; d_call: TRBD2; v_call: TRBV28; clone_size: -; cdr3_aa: CASRGGLAGLGYEQYF; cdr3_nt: TGTGCCAGCAGGGGGGGACTAGCTGGCTTGGGATACGAGCAGTACTTC
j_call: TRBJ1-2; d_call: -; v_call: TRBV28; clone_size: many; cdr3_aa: CASSKLGEGGYTF; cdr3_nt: TGTGCCAGCAGTAAATTAGGGGAGGGAGGCTACACCTTC
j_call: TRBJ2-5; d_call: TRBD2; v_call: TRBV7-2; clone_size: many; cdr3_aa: CASSSGLALETQYF; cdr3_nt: TGTGCCAGCAGCTCGGGACTAGCACTAGAGACCCAGTACTTC
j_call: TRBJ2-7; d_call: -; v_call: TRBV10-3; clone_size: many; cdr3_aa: CAISDRGSLGEQYF; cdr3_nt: TGTGCCATCAGTGATCGGGGCTCCCTTGGGGAGCAGTACTTC
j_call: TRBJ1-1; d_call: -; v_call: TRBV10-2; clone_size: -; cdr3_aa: CASSGGNTEAFF; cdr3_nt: TGCGCCAGCAGTGGGGGGAACACTGAAGCTTTCTTT
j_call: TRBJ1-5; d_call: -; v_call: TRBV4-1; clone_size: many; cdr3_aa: CASSQSDYQPQHF; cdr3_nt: TGCGCCAGCAGCCAATCCGATTATCAGCCCCAGCATTTT
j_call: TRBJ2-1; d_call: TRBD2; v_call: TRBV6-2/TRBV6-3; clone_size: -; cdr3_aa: CASRREGPNEQFF; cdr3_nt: TGTGCCAGCAGGAGGGAGGGCCCCAATGAGCAGTTCTTC
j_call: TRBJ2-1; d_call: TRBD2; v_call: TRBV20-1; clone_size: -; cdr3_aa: CSVLVTSGGYNEQFF; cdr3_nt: TGCAGTGTCCTGGTCACTAGCGGGGGATACAATGAGCAGTTCTTC
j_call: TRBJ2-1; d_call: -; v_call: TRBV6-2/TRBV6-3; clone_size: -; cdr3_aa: CASRPPGARPEQFF; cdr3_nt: TGTGCCAGCAGGCCCCCCGGGGCCCGGCCTGAGCAGTTCTTC
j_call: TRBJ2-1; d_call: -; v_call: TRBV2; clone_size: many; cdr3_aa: CASSAYNEQFF; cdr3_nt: TGTGCCAGCAGTGCCTACAATGAGCAGTTCTTC
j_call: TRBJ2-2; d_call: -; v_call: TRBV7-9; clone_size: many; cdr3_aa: CASSRDHSGELFF; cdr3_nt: TGTGCCAGCAGCCGGGACCACTCCGGGGAGCTGTTTTTT
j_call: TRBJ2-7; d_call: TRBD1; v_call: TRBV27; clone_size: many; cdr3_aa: CASRRTGGFYEQYF; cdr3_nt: TGTGCCAGCAGACGAACAGGGGGCTTCTACGAGCAGTACTTC
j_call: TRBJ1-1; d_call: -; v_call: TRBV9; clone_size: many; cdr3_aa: CASSVEGEGTEAFF; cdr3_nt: TGTGCCAGCAGCGTAGAGGGAGAGGGGACTGAAGCTTTCTTT
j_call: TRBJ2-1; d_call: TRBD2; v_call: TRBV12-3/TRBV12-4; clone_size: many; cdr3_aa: CASSSIQAGDNEQFF; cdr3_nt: TGTGCCAGCAGCTCAATCCAGGCGGGGGACAATGAGCAGTTCTTC
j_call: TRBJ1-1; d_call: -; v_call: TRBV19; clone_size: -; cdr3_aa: CASSETVSSEAFF; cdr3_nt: TGTGCCAGTAGTGAAACAGTCTCCTCTGAAGCTTTCTTT
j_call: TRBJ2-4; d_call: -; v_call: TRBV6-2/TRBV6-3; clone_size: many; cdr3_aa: CASSYVPGIAKNIQYF; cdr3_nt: TGTGCCAGCAGTTATGTACCGGGGATAGCCAAAAACATTCAGTACTTC
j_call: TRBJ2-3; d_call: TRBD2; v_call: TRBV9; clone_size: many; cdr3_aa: CASSVEAGDFTDTQYF; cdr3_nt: TGTGCCAGCAGCGTAGAAGCGGGGGATTTCACAGATACGCAGTATTTT
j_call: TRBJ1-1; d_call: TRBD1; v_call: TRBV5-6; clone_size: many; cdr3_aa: CASSSTGTANTEAFF; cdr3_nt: TGTGCCAGCAGCTCGACCGGGACAGCGAACACTGAAGCTTTCTTT
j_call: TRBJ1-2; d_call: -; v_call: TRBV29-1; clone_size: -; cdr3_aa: CSVEERVGYTF; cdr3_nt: TGCAGCGTTGAGGAGAGGGTCGGCTACACCTTC
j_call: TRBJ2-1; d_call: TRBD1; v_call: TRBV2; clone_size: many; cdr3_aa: CATAGDRGNEQFF; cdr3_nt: TGTGCCACCGCGGGGGACAGGGGTAATGAGCAGTTCTTC
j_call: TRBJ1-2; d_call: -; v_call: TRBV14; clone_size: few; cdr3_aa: CASSQMQVAGNYGYTF; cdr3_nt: TGTGCCAGCAGCCAGATGCAGGTGGCAGGGAACTATGGCTACACCTTC
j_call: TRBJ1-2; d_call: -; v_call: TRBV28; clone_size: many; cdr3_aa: CASWDGTLPNYGYTF; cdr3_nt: TGTGCCAGCTGGGATGGGACACTCCCTAACTATGGCTACACCTTC
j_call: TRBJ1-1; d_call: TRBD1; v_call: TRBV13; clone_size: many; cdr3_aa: CASSPRYTGTGGTEAFF; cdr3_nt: TGTGCCAGCAGCCCCCGCTACACCGGGACAGGGGGCACTGAAGCTTTCTTT
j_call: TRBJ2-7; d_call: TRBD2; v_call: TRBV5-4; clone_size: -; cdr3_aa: CASSPGLVPYEQYF; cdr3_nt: TGTGCCAGCAGCCCCGGACTAGTGCCCTACGAGCAGTACTTC
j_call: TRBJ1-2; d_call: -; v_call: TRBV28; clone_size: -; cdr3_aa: CASGRLPNYGYTF; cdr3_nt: TGTGCCAGCGGCCGGCTACCTAACTATGGCTACACCTTC
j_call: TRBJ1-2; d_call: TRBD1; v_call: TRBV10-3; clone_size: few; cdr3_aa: CASKTRVNRDRGNYGYTF; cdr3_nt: TGTGCCAGCAAAACGAGAGTAAACCGGGACAGGGGGAACTATGGCTACACCTTC
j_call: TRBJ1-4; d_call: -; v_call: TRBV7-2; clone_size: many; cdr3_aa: CASSTPGTIRINEKLFF; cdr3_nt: TGTGCCAGCAGCACACCCGGGACCATCAGAATTAATGAAAAACTGTTTTTT
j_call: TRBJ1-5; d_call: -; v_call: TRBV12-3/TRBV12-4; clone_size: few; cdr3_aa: CASSYTGPLGNQPQHF; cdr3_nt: TGTGCCAGCAGTTACACAGGCCCCCTTGGGAATCAGCCCCAGCATTTT
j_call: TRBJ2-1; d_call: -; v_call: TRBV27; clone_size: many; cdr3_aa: CASSQGGNEQFF; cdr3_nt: TGTGCCAGCAGTCAGGGGGGTAATGAGCAGTTCTTC
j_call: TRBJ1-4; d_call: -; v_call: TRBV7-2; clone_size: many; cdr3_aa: CASSLVPGDYATNEKLFF; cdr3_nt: TGTGCCAGCAGCTTAGTGCCAGGGGATTACGCAACTAATGAAAAACTGTTTTTT
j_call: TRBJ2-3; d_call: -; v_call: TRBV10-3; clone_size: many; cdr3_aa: CAISETYRGSTDTQYF; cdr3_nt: TGTGCCATCAGTGAGACCTATCGGGGCTCGACAGATACGCAGTATTTT
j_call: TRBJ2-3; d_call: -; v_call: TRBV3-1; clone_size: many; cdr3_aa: CASKRQTRDTQYF; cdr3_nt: TGTGCCAGCAAACGACAAACCAGGGATACGCAGTATTTT
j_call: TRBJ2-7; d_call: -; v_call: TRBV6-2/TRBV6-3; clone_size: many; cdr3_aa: CASSYGSIYEQYF; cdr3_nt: TGTGCCAGCAGTTACGGATCCATCTACGAGCAGTACTTC
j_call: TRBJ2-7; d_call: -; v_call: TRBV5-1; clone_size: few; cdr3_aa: CASSWGDHLREQYF; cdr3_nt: TGCGCCAGCAGTTGGGGGGATCACCTAAGGGAGCAGTACTTC
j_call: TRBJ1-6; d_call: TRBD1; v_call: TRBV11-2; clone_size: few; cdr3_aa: CASSSGQGRASPLHF; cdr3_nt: TGTGCCAGCAGCTCGGGACAGGGGCGCGCCTCACCCCTCCACTTT
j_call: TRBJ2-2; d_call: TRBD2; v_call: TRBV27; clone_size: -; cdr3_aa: CASSDLTGGDTGELFF; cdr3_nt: TGTGCCAGCAGTGATTTGACGGGAGGGGACACCGGGGAGCTGTTTTTT
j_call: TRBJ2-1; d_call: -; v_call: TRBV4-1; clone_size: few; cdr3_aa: CASSQETSGPSSYNEQFF; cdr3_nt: TGCGCCAGCAGCCAAGAGACAAGCGGGCCTAGCTCCTACAATGAGCAGTTCTTC
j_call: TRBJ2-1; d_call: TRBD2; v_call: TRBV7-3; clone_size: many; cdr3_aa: CASSLTPSGRPYNEQFF; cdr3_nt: TGTGCCAGCAGCTTAACTCCCAGCGGGAGGCCTTACAATGAGCAGTTCTTC
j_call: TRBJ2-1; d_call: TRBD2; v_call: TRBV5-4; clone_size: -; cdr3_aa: CASSPGGIGGNEQFF; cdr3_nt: TGTGCCAGCAGCCCGGGAGGGATAGGGGGCAATGAGCAGTTCTTC
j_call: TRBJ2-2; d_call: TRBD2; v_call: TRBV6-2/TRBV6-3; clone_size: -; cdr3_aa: CASNPAGAGELFF; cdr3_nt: TGTGCCAGCAATCCAGCGGGAGCCGGGGAGCTGTTTTTT
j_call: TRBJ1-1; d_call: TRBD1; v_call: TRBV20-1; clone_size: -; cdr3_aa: CRGYTGQGMGTEAFF; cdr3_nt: TGCAGGGGTTATACCGGACAGGGGATGGGAACTGAAGCTTTCTTT
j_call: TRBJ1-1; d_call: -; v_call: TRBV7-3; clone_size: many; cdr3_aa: CASSLSGGGARAFF; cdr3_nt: TGTGCCAGCAGCTTGTCCGGCGGTGGGGCGCGAGCTTTCTTT
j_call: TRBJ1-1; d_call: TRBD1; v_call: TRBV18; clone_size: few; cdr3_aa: CASSTTDRGGEAFF; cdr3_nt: TGTGCCAGCTCCACCACCGACAGGGGTGGTGAAGCTTTCTTT